The T cell receptor beta chain described here comes from a study of blood T cells in healthy people across ages. Germline V CDR1 and CDR2: DFQATT, SNEGSKA (reference sequence). V lost 2 bases and J 2 bases, leaving 11 bases between the germline ends. The CDR3 sequence is 14 residues long. To note about this clonotype: Its target is not known.

General study results and limits: Without sorted subsets, naive and antigen-experienced compartments could not be conclusively compared. CMV status of donors was unknown, possibly confounding expanded clonotype changes. Diversity estimates drawn from one million T cells were deemed underestimates.

Primed by a sample-barcoded 5' primer and a J-beta primer mix, a second PCR proceeded for 7 to 11 cycles. TCRdb re-called the 5' RACE reads with MiXCR, one entry per CDR3 protein. This sample has about 1.1 million distinct CDR3 sequences, with about two fifths found just once. Per individual sample, total RNA of at least 5 micrograms was extracted. The chain is built from TRBV20-1 and TRBJ2-3; D may be TRBD1 (5 bases). This TCR derives from a man between 18 and 35 years old in good health. The material sequenced was blood. CDR3 nucleotide sequence: TGCAGTGCTAGACCTCATGGACACACAGATACGCAGTATTTT. Translation gives CSARPHGHTDTQYF.